These 30 T cell receptor beta chains were all obtained from the same sample, sequenced in a study of blood T cell repertoires in COVID-19. TCRdb's table, derived via immunoSEQ multiplex PCR, lists solely in-frame clones and lacks some. The table lists over 250,000 clones, roughly 80% of them singletons. What was sequenced was peripheral blood. Receptors were obtained from a woman aged 45-65 years who had recovered from COVID-19.

The chain joins TRBV28 to TRBJ2-3, with 8 bases lining up with TRBD2. The junction had 9 bases not matched to a gene; V was cut back by 1 base and J by 0 bases. This CDR3 contains 18 residues. Germline CDR1 reads MDHEN; CDR2 reads SYDVKM. CDR3 nucleotide sequence: TGTGCCAGCAGTTTATCCAGCGGGGGACCCCCTAGCACAGATACGCAGTATTTT. This sequence encodes CASSLSSGGPPSTDTQYF.

J is TRBJ2-5 and V is TRBV6-2 or TRBV6-3; TRBD1 matches 7 bases. Trimming at V came to 5 bases and at J to 5 bases, leaving 8 bases not matched to a gene. The V gene's germline CDR1 is MNHEY and CDR2 SVGEGT. The CDR3 length is 14 residues. The CDR3: CASSQRQGGETQYF. Here the CDR3 DNA reads TGTGCCAGCAGTCAACGACAGGGCGGGGAGACCCAGTACTTC.

This chain joins TRBV28 and TRBJ1-2; D is ambiguous. This CDR3 is built from 12 residues. V was cut by 11 bases and J by 4 bases, with 14 bases left in between. CDR1 MDHEN and CDR2 SYDVKM come from the germline V gene. The CDR3 loop is CAALRQIYGYTF. The CDR3 DNA reads as TGTGCCGCGTTGAGGCAGATCTATGGCTACACCTTC.

The CDR3: CASSYASGGPDTQYF. The DNA of the CDR3 is TGTGCCAGCAGTTACGCTAGCGGGGGCCCAGATACGCAGTATTTT. The chain joins TRBV6-2 or TRBV6-3 to TRBJ2-3; 10 nucleotides agree with TRBD2. CDR1 MNHEY and CDR2 SVGEGT come from the germline V gene. V lost 2 bases and J lost 4; bases outside the gene matches: 3. The CDR3 runs 15 residues.

The chain uses TRBV3-1 (or the pseudogene TRBV3-2) and TRBJ1-2, with D perhaps matching TRBD1 (5 bases). Between the trimmed V and J ends, which lost 4 bases and 2 bases, there was a span of 14 bases. CDR3 length: 15 amino acids. The germline CDR1 and CDR2 sequences are LGHDT and YNNKEL (reference sequence). This chain's CDR3 is CASSLRTSRNYGYTF. The CDR3 coding sequence is TGTGCCAGCAGCCTAAGGACAAGTAGAAACTATGGCTACACCTTC.

As for this clone: Other DNA sequences in this sample translate to the same CDR3. V and J are TRBV28 and TRBJ1-2; 9 nucleotides align to TRBD1. CDR1 is MDHEN, CDR2 SYDVKM, per germline. The CDR3 extends over 14 amino acids. The V segment lost 5 bases and the J segment 3 bases; nucleotides outside the gene matches: 4. The CDR3 DNA sequence: TGTGCCAGCAGTCACAGGGGGCTTGACTATGGCTACACCTTC. Translation: CASSHRGLDYGYTF.

Turning to this clone: A clone one base away is much larger, so this may be a read error. The chain uses TRBV28 and TRBJ1-1; maybe TRBD1 (6 bases). Trimming removed 6 bases at V and 4 bases at J, with 9 bases between. This CDR3 is built from 12 residues. The germline V gene encodes CDR1 MDHEN and CDR2 SYDVKM. The DNA for the CDR3 is TGTGCCAGCAGCACAGGGAGCACTGAAGCTTTCTTT. Protein: CASSTGSTEAFF.

The V and J genes are TRBV28 and TRBJ2-2, with D tentatively TRBD2 (5 bases). Germline lookup yields CDR1 MDHEN and CDR2 SYDVKM. This CDR3 is built from 16 residues. Trimming shortened V by 5 bases and J by 0 bases, and 13 bases separated the two germline ends. The CDR3 sequence: CASSPPGSANTGELFF. The CDR3 nucleotides read TGTGCCAGCAGTCCACCGGGAAGTGCGAACACCGGGGAGCTGTTTTTT.

This chain joins TRBV6-2 or TRBV6-3 and TRBJ1-1, with D unclear. The germline V gene encodes CDR1 MNHEY and CDR2 SVGEGT. The length of the CDR3 is 14 residues. V lost 3 bases to trimming and J lost 7 bases, with 15 bases between them. CDR3 amino acids: CASSYFSNGGEAFF. CDR3 DNA: TGTGCCAGCAGTTATTTTAGTAACGGTGGTGAAGCTTTCTTT.

The rearrangement uses TRBV4-1 and TRBJ1-5, with 9 bases matching TRBD1. The germline gives CDR1 MGHRA, CDR2 YSYEKL. V was clipped by 4 bases and J by 5 bases; unmatched bases: 3. The CDR3 consists of 14 residues. CDR3 nucleotide sequence: TGCGCCAGCAGCCTGGGACAGGGAGATCAGCCCCAGCATTTT. It is translated as CASSLGQGDQPQHF.

The chain joins TRBV18 to TRBJ2-3; D not resolved. Trimming left V 2 bases short and J 0 bases short, with 9 bases between. The germline V gene has CDR1 KGHSH and CDR2 LQKENI. This CDR3 has 15 residues. CDR3 in DNA: TGTGCCAGCTCACCAAGTTCAGTGAGCACAGATACGCAGTATTTT. Protein product: CASSPSSVSTDTQYF.

This sequence joins TRBV5-1 and TRBJ1-1; the D gene is possibly TRBD1 (5 bases). Trimming left V 4 bases short and J 1 base short, with 11 bases between. The CDR3 runs 14 residues. Germline V gene lookup returns CDR1 SGHRS and CDR2 YFSETQ. For the CDR3, the DNA is TGCGCCAGCAGCGCGGACGGACAGAACACTGAAGCTTTCTTT. Protein product: CASSADGQNTEAFF.

The chain has TRBV30 and TRBJ2-2; TRBD1 matches at 7 bases. Germline V gene sequence: CDR1 GTSNPN, CDR2 SVGIG (reference sequence). Trimming took 5 bases from V and 5 from J; bases not matched to a gene: 14. This CDR3 spans 16 amino acids. The CDR3 nucleotides read TGTGCCTGGGGTGCTGAAACAGGGGTAGGGACCGGGGAGCTGTTTTTT. Translating it yields CAWGAETGVGTGELFF.

The V gene is TRBV10-2, the J gene TRBJ1-5, with D perhaps matching TRBD1 (5 bases). The CDR3 totals 13 residues. Per germline, CDR1 WSHSY and CDR2 SAAADI. V lost 2 bases to trimming and J lost 9 bases, with 11 bases between them. CDR3 sequence: CASSEATGGPQHF. The CDR3 DNA reads as TGCGCCAGCAGTGAGGCCACCGGGGGGCCCCAGCATTTT.

This chain uses TRBV9 with TRBJ2-5; 8 bases fit TRBD2. The CDR3 has 13 amino acids. Germline values: CDR1 SGDLS, CDR2 YYNGEE. V lost 4 bases and J lost 4; bases outside the gene matches: 3. The CDR3 DNA follows: TGTGCCAGCAGCCTTAGCGGGACAGAGACCCAGTACTTC. Translating it yields CASSLSGTETQYF.

This chain joins TRBV7-3 and TRBJ2-7; 7 nucleotides align to TRBD1. The V and J ends lost 5 bases and 0 bases, in that order; junction bases with no gene match: 4. CDR1 SGHTA and CDR2 FQGTGA come from the germline V gene. CDR3 length equals 14 residues. CDR3 in amino acids: CASSPRDSSYEQYF. The CDR3 DNA reads as TGTGCCAGCAGCCCTAGGGACAGCTCCTACGAGCAGTACTTC.

V usage is TRBV7-2 and J usage is TRBJ2-7; 11 bases align to TRBD2. The CDR3 is 14 amino acids. The V gene end was trimmed by 4 bases and the J gene end by 3 bases; junction bases not matched to a gene: 2. From germline, CDR1 is SGHTA and CDR2 FQGNSA. CDR3 coding DNA: TGTGCCAGCAGCTCCACTAGCGGGGGCTACGAGCAGTACTTC. Translating it yields CASSSTSGGYEQYF.

J is TRBJ1-2 and V is TRBV4-3; 9 nucleotides match TRBD1. The CDR3 covers 17 residues. Trimming at V came to 2 bases and at J to 2 bases, leaving 9 bases not matched to a gene. The germline gives CDR1 LGHNA, CDR2 YSLEER. The chain's CDR3 is CASSQRYSGTGNYGYTF. The CDR3 DNA is TGCGCCAGCAGCCAACGATATTCCGGGACAGGGAACTATGGCTACACCTTC.

The rearrangement joins TRBV14 to TRBJ2-2, with TRBD2 matching over 7 bases. The CDR3 covers 20 residues. With V trimmed by 0 bases and J by 5 bases, 18 bases remained unmatched. CDR1 and CDR2 (germline): SGHDN, FVKESK. The CDR3 loop is CASSQEGFGRHIRGTGELFF. The CDR3 DNA is TGTGCCAGCAGCCAAGAAGGGTTCGGGAGGCATATCCGAGGAACCGGGGAGCTGTTTTTT.

This clone has more than one count but fewer than ten. This chain connects TRBV5-1 to TRBJ1-2; D unclear. The CDR3 totals 15 residues. The V and J ends lost 4 bases and 2 bases respectively, with 15 bases between them. The germline gives CDR1 SGHRS, CDR2 YFSETQ. The chain's CDR3 is CASSPSGSENYGYTF. The CDR3, as DNA: TGCGCCAGCAGCCCCTCCGGGTCGGAGAACTATGGCTACACCTTC.

The V gene is TRBV4-2, the J gene TRBJ1-2; 8 bases agree with TRBD1. The V and J ends lost 0 bases and 7 bases, in that order; junction bases with no gene match: 4. Looked up from germline, CDR1 is LGHNA and CDR2 is YNFKEQ. The CDR3 length is 14 residues. DNA of the CDR3: TGTGCCAGCAGCCAAGAAAGGGACAGGTCTGGCTACACCTTC. Protein sequence: CASSQERDRSGYTF.

CDR3 sequence reads: CASSLDLWAGGDYGYTF. In nucleotides, the CDR3 is TGTGCCAGCAGCTTAGATCTTTGGGCAGGGGGCGACTATGGCTACACCTTC. J is TRBJ1-2 and V is TRBV11-2; 8 nucleotides match TRBD1. V shed 0 bases and J 3 bases; nucleotides not matched to a gene: 9. The CDR3 is 17 residues long. Per germline, CDR1 SGHAT and CDR2 FQNNGV.

The chain uses TRBV7-9 and TRBJ1-1; D may be TRBD1 (6 bases). The CDR3 totals 15 residues. Germline CDR1 reads SEHNR; CDR2 reads FQNEAQ (reference sequence). V was pared by 7 bases and J by 1 base, with 16 bases between. In nucleotides, the CDR3 is TGTGCCAGCAAGGGGGGGCAAGGAACGAACACTGAAGCTTTCTTT. It encodes CASKGGQGTNTEAFF.

The CDR3 is CASSDFQGNGNTIYF. CDR3 bases: TGTGCCAGCAGTGATTTTCAGGGGAATGGAAACACCATATATTTT. The chain couples TRBV2 to TRBJ1-3; maybe TRBD1 (6 bases). The V and J ends lost 3 bases and 3 bases respectively, with 12 bases between them. Germline V gene data show CDR1 as SNHLY and CDR2 as FYNNEI. CDR3 length equals 15 residues.

V usage is TRBV2 and J usage is TRBJ1-1; a weak D match, TRBD1 (6 bases). The CDR3 totals 13 residues. The V gene's germline CDR1 is SNHLY and CDR2 FYNNEI. The V gene lost 7 bases and the J gene lost 1 base, with 10 bases spanning the gap. CDR3 sequence (DNA): TGTGCCAGCACGTCGGACAGGAACACTGAAGCTTTCTTT. It yields the protein CASTSDRNTEAFF.

This chain joins TRBV7-2 and TRBJ1-4, with 8 bases aligning to TRBD1. Germline V lookup: CDR1 SGHTA, CDR2 FQGNSA. The CDR3 runs to 14 residues. V dropped 5 bases and J dropped 7; count of bases not matched to a gene: 6. CDR3 sequence: CASSVTGGGEKLFF. CDR3 nucleotides: TGTGCCAGCAGCGTTACAGGGGGAGGTGAAAAACTGTTTTTT.

Here the CDR3 reads CASSPGTADYGYTF. The DNA for the CDR3 is TGTGCCAGCAGTCCCGGGACAGCGGACTATGGCTACACCTTC. This rearrangement joins TRBV6-5 to TRBJ1-2, with TRBD1 matching over 7 bases. V gave up 5 bases and J gave up 3 bases; unmatched junction bases: 6. This CDR3 comprises 14 residues. CDR1 and CDR2 (germline): MNHEY, SVGAGI.

This clone has more than one count but fewer than ten. The rearrangement uses TRBV19 and TRBJ1-2, with D perhaps TRBD1 (6 bases). Trimming shortened V by 6 bases and J by 2 bases, and 13 bases separated the two germline ends. CDR1 is LNHDA, CDR2 SQIVND, per germline (reference sequence). The CDR3 covers 14 residues. The CDR3 DNA reads as TGTGCCAGTAGAACGACAGGAAACAACTATGGCTACACCTTC. It codes for CASRTTGNNYGYTF.

The chain recombines TRBV28 with TRBJ2-7; TRBD1 agrees at 8 bases. This CDR3 is 14 amino acids long. The J segment lost 7 bases and the V segment lost 3 bases, leaving 8 bases of the junction unmatched. Germline-derived CDR1 and CDR2 are MDHEN and SYDVKM. The CDR3 protein is CASSFGGQGEEQYF. In DNA form, the CDR3 reads TGTGCCAGCAGTTTCGGTGGACAGGGCGAAGAGCAGTACTTC.

Here the CDR3 reads CAISKQGEETQYF. The CDR3 DNA reads TGTGCCATCAGTAAACAGGGGGAAGAGACCCAGTACTTC. The chain carries TRBV10-3 and TRBJ2-5, with TRBD1 matching over 8 bases. Germline loops: CDR1 ENHRY, CDR2 SYGVKD. CDR3 length: 13 amino acids. V shed 5 bases and J 3 bases; nucleotides not matched to a gene: 2.